These 17 T cell receptor beta chains originate from one sample sequenced in a study of blood T cell repertoires in COVID-19. Generated by immunoSEQ multiplex PCR, the TCRdb table keeps only in-frame clones and is missing some. This sample has 200,000 to 250,000 clones; roughly 80% occur once, and the top ten carry around 5%. What was sequenced was peripheral blood. The receptors come from a human donor in a cohort sampled during active COVID-19.

This chain links TRBV5-4 with TRBJ2-7, with 9 bases that match TRBD1. V shed 4 bases and J 4 bases; nucleotides not matched to a gene: 3. The CDR3 consists of 13 residues. Germline V gene lookup returns CDR1 SGHNT and CDR2 YYREEE (reference sequence). CDR3 sequence: CASSQDRGYEQYF. Here the CDR3 DNA reads TGTGCCAGCAGCCAGGACAGGGGTTACGAGCAGTACTTC.

This clone was counted once. The CDR3 is CASDIGGAQGEQYF. The CDR3 DNA reads TGTGCCAGCGACATAGGGGGGGCACAGGGCGAGCAGTACTTC. The chain recombines TRBV28 with TRBJ2-7; a possible D gene is TRBD2 (7 bases). The CDR3 covers 14 residues. CDR1 and CDR2 from the germline V gene are MDHEN and SYDVKM. V gave up 8 bases and J gave up 6 bases, with 20 bases separating them.

This clone was seen just once. The gene calls are TRBV7-3 and TRBJ2-3; possible D gene TRBD2, 6 bases. Trimming removed 3 bases from V and 3 bases from J, with 13 bases in between. CDR1 is SGHTA, CDR2 FQGTGA, per germline. There are 15 residues in the CDR3. Here the CDR3 reads CASSFFSGLTDTQYF. The CDR3 nucleotides are TGTGCCAGCAGCTTCTTTAGCGGATTGACAGATACGCAGTATTTT.

V and J are TRBV27 and TRBJ1-5, with TRBD1 identical over 9 bases. The CDR3 extends over 20 amino acids. V lost 10 bases to trimming and J lost 2 bases; unmatched junction nucleotides: 24. Germline CDR1 and CDR2: MNHEY and SMNVEV (reference sequence). CDR3 in amino acids: CATFPVDRGVSVGGNQPQHF. The CDR3 DNA sequence: TGTGCCACCTTCCCCGTAGACAGGGGGGTTTCCGTAGGGGGCAATCAGCCCCAGCATTTT.

The V gene is TRBV9, the J gene TRBJ2-5, with 9 bases matching TRBD2. V was clipped by 0 bases and J by 4 bases; unmatched bases: 4. The length of the CDR3 is 15 residues. The germline CDR1 and CDR2 sequences are SGDLS and YYNGEE. DNA of the CDR3: TGTGCCAGCAGCGTAGGCCCAGCGGGAGGAGAGACCCAGTACTTC. Its protein product is CASSVGPAGGETQYF.

This chain joins TRBV4-1 and TRBJ1-5, with D maybe TRBD1 (5 bases). This CDR3 comprises 13 residues. The V end was cut by 1 base, the J end by 8 bases, with 9 bases between. Germline-derived CDR1 and CDR2 are MGHRA and YSYEKL. The CDR3 DNA reads as TGCGCCAGCAGCCAAGGGGCGGGGGAGCCCCAGCATTTT. It is translated as CASSQGAGEPQHF.

On this clone: Other DNA sequences in the same sample also yield this CDR3. CDR3 protein: CASSLLAGYNEQFF. For the CDR3, the DNA is TGTGCCAGCAGTTTACTAGCGGGATATAATGAGCAGTTCTTC. The V gene is TRBV28, the J gene TRBJ2-1; TRBD2 matches at 9 bases. The germline CDR1 and CDR2 sequences are MDHEN and SYDVKM. V shed 2 bases, J shed 7 bases, and the junction held 3 bases outside the gene matches. The CDR3 contains 14 residues.

This clone has only a few counts. The V call is TRBV2, the J call TRBJ1-2, with 8 bases fitting TRBD1. The V segment lost 6 bases and the J segment 8 bases; nucleotides outside the gene matches: 8. The CDR3 runs to 13 residues. Germline V gene sequence: CDR1 SNHLY, CDR2 FYNNEI. The CDR3 DNA is TGTGCCAGCAGCGCGTGGACAGGGATGGGCTACACCTTC. Amino acids: CASSAWTGMGYTF.

This clone was found a few times. Distinct nucleotide sequences in the sample also encode this CDR3. The J gene is TRBJ1-6, the V gene TRBV27; no clear D gene. The CDR3 is made up of 15 amino acids. Germline CDR1 is MNHEY and CDR2 is SMNVEV (reference sequence). V dropped 1 base and J dropped 6 bases, with 10 bases sitting between them. Here the CDR3 DNA reads TGTGCCAGCAGTTTATACGGGGAGGTTAATTCACCCCTCCACTTT. Translating gives CASSLYGEVNSPLHF.

This clone showed up just a few times. The V gene is TRBV29-1, the J gene TRBJ2-2, with TRBD1 as a possible D gene (6 bases). Germline V lookup: CDR1 SQVTM, CDR2 ANQGSEA. The V and J ends lost 5 bases and 3 bases respectively, with 13 bases between them. The CDR3 runs 14 residues. The CDR3: CSVSQGTHTGELFF. The CDR3 DNA sequence: TGCAGCGTTTCCCAGGGGACACACACCGGGGAGCTGTTTTTT.

This chain uses TRBV3-1 (or the pseudogene TRBV3-2) with TRBJ1-2; 8 bases agree with TRBD1. V lost 5 bases and J lost 8; bases outside the gene matches: 7. CDR1 and CDR2 from the germline V gene are LGHDT and YNNKEL (reference sequence). The CDR3 is 13 amino acids. The CDR3 DNA is TGTGCCAGCAGCGAGCAGGGGGCGCGGGGCTACACCTTC. It encodes CASSEQGARGYTF.

V usage is TRBV28 and J usage is TRBJ1-1; D is perhaps TRBD1 (5 bases). With 6 bases removed from V and 2 bases from J, the gap between germline ends came to 16 bases. Germline CDR1 reads MDHEN; CDR2 reads SYDVKM. This CDR3 spans 15 amino acids. The CDR3 coding sequence is TGTGCCAGCAGCCCATCCTGGGGCGTCAACACTGAAGCTTTCTTT. This translates into CASSPSWGVNTEAFF.

V and J are TRBV7-3 and TRBJ2-1, with 11 bases matching TRBD2. The CDR3 consists of 15 residues. The V segment lost 2 bases and the J segment 9 bases; nucleotides outside the gene matches: 6. CDR1 and CDR2 (germline): SGHTA, FQGTGA. In nucleotides, the CDR3 is TGTGCCAGCAGCTTAGGACTAGCGGGCACTCGTGAGCAGTTCTTC. Its translation is CASSLGLAGTREQFF.

The gene calls are TRBV18 and TRBJ1-2; 9 bases align to TRBD1. V shed 5 bases, J shed 6 bases, and the junction held 4 bases outside the gene matches. The CDR3 consists of 13 residues. Germline CDR1 is KGHSH and CDR2 is LQKENI. The CDR3: CASSSGQGNGYTF. The DNA of the CDR3 is TGTGCCAGCTCATCCGGACAGGGGAATGGCTACACCTTC.

This chain joins TRBV5-6 and TRBJ1-6; TRBD1 matches 8 bases. The CDR3 is 15 amino acids. The germline V gene has CDR1 SGHDT and CDR2 YYEEEE. V shed 1 base, J shed 7 bases, and the junction held 4 bases outside the gene matches. CDR3 sequence: CASSLTGGGNSPLHF. Written as DNA, the CDR3 is TGTGCCAGCAGCTTGACAGGGGGTGGAAATTCACCCCTCCACTTT.

As regards this clone: Within the sample, other DNA sequences also encode this same CDR3. The chain recombines TRBV18 with TRBJ1-2; possible D gene TRBD1, 5 bases. The germline V and J ends were trimmed by 6 bases and 3 bases, with 11 bases remaining between them. Germline V gene sequence: CDR1 KGHSH, CDR2 LQKENI. There are 13 residues in the CDR3. The CDR3 protein is CASSPRGDYGYTF. DNA of the CDR3: TGTGCCAGCTCGCCCCGGGGGGACTATGGCTACACCTTC.

J is TRBJ2-1 and V is TRBV4-2, with 9 bases that match TRBD1. The CDR3 length is 17 residues. CDR1 and CDR2 from the germline V gene are LGHNA and YNFKEQ. The V and J ends lost 0 bases and 5 bases, in that order; junction bases with no gene match: 8. The CDR3 reads CASSQDGRDRVDNEQFF. The CDR3 bases are TGTGCCAGCAGCCAAGATGGCCGGGACAGGGTAGACAATGAGCAGTTCTTC.